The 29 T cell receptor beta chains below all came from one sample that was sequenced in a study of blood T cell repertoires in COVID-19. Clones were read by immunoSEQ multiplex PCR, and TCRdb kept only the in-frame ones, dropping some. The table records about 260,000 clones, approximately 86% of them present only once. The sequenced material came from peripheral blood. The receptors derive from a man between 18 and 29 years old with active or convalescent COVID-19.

This CDR3 is CASSFVGTANEKLFF. CDR3 DNA: TGTGCCAGCAGTTTCGTCGGGACAGCGAATGAAAAACTGTTTTTT. This rearrangement joins TRBV27 to TRBJ1-4; 7 nucleotides match TRBD1. Germline loops: CDR1 MNHEY, CDR2 SMNVEV (reference sequence). The junction had 6 bases not matched to a gene; V was cut back by 3 bases and J by 5 bases. The length of the CDR3 is 15 residues.

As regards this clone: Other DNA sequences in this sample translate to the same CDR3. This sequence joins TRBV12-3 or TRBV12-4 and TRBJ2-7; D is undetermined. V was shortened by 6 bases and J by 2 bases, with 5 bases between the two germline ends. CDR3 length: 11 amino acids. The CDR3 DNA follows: TGTGCCAGCAGCTCTACCTACGAGCAGTACTTC. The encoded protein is CASSSTYEQYF.

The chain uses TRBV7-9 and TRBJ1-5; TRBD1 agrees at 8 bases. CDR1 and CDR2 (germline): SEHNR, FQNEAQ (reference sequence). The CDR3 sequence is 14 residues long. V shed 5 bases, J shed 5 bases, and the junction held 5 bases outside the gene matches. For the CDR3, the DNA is TGTGCCAGCAGCCGGACAGGGTGGGATCAGCCCCAGCATTTT. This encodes CASSRTGWDQPQHF.

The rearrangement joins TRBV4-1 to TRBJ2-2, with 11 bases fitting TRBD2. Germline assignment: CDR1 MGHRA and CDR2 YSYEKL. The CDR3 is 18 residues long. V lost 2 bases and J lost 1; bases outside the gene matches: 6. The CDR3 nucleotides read TGCGCCAGCAGCCAACTAATCGGACTAGCGGGGAACACCGGGGAGCTGTTTTTT. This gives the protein CASSQLIGLAGNTGELFF.

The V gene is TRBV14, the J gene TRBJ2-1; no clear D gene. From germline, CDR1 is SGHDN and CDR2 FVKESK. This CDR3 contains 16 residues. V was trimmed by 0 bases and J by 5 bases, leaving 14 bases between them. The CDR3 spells CASSQEYGRWHNEQFF. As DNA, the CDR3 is TGTGCCAGCAGCCAAGAATACGGCAGGTGGCACAATGAGCAGTTCTTC.

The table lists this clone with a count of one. CDR3 residues: CASSEQGNYGYTF. CDR3 coding DNA: TGTGCCAGCAGTGAACAGGGGAACTATGGCTACACCTTC. This sequence joins TRBV2 and TRBJ1-2; possibly TRBD1 for D (6 bases). The CDR3 loop spans 13 amino acids. Trimming removed 2 bases at V and 2 bases at J, with 6 bases between. Germline loops: CDR1 SNHLY, CDR2 FYNNEI.

The CDR3 loop is CAIRAGEDEQFF. CDR3 coding DNA: TGTGCCATCAGGGCCGGGGAGGATGAGCAGTTCTTC. The chain recombines TRBV10-3 with TRBJ2-1; TRBD2 is a possible D gene (6 bases). CDR1 is ENHRY and CDR2 is SYGVKD in the germline V gene. The CDR3 consists of 12 residues. V gave up 6 bases and J gave up 8 bases, with 11 bases separating them.

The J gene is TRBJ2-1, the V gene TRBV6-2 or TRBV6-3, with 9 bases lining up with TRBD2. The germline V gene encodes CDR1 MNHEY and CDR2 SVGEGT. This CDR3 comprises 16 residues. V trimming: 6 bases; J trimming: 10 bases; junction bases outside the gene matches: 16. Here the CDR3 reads CASSPPGVAGDREQFF. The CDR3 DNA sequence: TGTGCCAGCAGCCCTCCCGGGGTAGCGGGAGACCGGGAGCAGTTCTTC.

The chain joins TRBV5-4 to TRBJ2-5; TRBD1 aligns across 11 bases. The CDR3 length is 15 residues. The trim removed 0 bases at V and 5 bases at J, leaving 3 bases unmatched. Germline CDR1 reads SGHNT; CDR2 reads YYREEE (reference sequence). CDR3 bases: TGTGCCAGCAGCTTGGGGACAGGGGGCGGCGAGACCCAGTACTTC. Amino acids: CASSLGTGGGETQYF.

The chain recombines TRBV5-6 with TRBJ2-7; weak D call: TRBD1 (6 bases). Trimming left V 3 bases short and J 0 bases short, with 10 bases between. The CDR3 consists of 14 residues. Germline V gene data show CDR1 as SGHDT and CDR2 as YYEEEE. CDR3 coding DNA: TGTGCCAGCAGCTCGACAGGCCGCTCCTACGAGCAGTACTTC. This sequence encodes CASSSTGRSYEQYF.

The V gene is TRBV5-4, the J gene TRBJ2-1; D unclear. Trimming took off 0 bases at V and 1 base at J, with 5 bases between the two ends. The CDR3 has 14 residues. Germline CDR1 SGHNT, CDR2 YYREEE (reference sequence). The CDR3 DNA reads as TGTGCCAGCAGCTTGGCCGGGTCCTACAATGAGCAGTTCTTC. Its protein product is CASSLAGSYNEQFF.

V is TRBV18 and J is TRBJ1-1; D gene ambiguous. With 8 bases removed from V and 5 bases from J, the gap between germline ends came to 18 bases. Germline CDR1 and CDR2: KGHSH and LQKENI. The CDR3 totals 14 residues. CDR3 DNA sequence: TGTGCCAGCCTCCCCATTGGAGGTAAGACTGAAGCTTTCTTT. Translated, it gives CASLPIGGKTEAFF.

DNA for the CDR3: TGTGCCACCAAAGGGGGCAACACTGAAGCTTTCTTT. It encodes CATKGGNTEAFF. The rearrangement joins TRBV24-1 to TRBJ1-1, with 7 bases lining up with TRBD1. Germline V gene data show CDR1 as KGHDR and CDR2 as SFDVKD. Unmatched junction bases numbered 1, after V lost 8 bases and J lost 2 bases. The CDR3 runs to 12 residues.

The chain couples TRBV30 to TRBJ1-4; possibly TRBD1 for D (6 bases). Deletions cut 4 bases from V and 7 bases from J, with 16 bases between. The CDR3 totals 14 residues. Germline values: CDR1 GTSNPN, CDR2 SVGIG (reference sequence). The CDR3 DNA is TGTGCCTGGATTACAGGGCGGCAAGGTGAAAAACTGTTTTTT. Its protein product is CAWITGRQGEKLFF.

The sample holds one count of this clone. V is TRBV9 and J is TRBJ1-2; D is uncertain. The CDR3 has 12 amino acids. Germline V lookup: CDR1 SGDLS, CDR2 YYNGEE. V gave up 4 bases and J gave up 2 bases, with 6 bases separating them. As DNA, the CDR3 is TGTGCCAGCAGCAACAGAAACTATGGCTACACCTTC. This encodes CASSNRNYGYTF. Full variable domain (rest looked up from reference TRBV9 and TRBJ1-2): DSGVTQTPKHLITATGQRVTLRCSPRSGDLSVYWYQQSLDQGLQFLIQYYNGEERAKGNILERFSAQQFPDLHSELNLSSLELGDSALYFCASSNRNYGYTFGSGTRLTVV.

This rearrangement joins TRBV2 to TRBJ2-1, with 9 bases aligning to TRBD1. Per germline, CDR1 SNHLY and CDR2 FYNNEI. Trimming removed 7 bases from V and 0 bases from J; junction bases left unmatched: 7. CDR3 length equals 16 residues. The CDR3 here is CASKRDRASSYNEQFF. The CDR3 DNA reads TGTGCCAGCAAAAGGGACAGGGCAAGCTCCTACAATGAGCAGTTCTTC.

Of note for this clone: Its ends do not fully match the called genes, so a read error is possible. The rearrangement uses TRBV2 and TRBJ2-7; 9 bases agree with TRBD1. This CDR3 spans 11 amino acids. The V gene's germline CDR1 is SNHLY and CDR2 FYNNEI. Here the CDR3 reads CATGQGPFMDF. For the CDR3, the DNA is TGTGCCACTGGACAGGGGCCCTTCATGGACTTC.

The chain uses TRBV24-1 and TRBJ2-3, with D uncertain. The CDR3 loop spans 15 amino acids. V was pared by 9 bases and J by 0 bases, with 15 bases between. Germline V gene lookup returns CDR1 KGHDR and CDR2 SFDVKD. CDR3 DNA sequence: TGTGCCACCGGTCTAGGCGGAACTAGCACAGATACGCAGTATTTT. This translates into CATGLGGTSTDTQYF.

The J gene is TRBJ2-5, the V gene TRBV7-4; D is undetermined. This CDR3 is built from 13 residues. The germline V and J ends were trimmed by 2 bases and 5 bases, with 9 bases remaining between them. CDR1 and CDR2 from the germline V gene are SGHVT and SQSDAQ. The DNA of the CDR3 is TGTGCCAGCAGCTTACAGGTAAGGGAGACCCAGTACTTC. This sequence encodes CASSLQVRETQYF.

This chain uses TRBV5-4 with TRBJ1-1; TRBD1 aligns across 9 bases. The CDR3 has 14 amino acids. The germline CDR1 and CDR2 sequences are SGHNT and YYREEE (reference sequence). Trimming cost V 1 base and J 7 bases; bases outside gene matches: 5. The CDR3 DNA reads TGTGCCAGCAGCTTGCGGGGACAGGGTGTTGAAGCTTTCTTT. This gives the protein CASSLRGQGVEAFF.

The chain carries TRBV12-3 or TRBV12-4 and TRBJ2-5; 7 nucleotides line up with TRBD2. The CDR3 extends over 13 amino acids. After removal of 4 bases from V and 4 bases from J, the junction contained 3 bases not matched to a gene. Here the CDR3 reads CASSWWEGETQYF. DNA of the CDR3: TGTGCCAGCAGTTGGTGGGAGGGAGAGACCCAGTACTTC.

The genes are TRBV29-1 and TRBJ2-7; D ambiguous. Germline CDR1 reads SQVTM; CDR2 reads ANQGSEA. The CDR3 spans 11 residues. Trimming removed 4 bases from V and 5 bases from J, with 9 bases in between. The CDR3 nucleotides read TGCAGCGTTGTACAATCCCACGAGCAGTACTTC. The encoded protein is CSVVQSHEQYF.

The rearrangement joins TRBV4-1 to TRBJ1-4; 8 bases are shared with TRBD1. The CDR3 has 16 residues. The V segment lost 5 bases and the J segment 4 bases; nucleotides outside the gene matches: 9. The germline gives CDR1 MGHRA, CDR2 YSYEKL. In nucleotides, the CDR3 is TGCGCCAGCAGCGTTTTTTCAACAGGGGGTAATGAAAAACTGTTTTTT. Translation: CASSVFSTGGNEKLFF.

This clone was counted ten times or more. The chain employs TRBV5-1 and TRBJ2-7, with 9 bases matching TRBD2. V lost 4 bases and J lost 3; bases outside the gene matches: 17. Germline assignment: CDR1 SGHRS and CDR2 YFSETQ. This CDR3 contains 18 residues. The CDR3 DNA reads TGCGCCAGCAGCCCGACTGGAGCTAGCGGGGCGGGCCTCTACGAGCAGTACTTC. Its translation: CASSPTGASGAGLYEQYF.

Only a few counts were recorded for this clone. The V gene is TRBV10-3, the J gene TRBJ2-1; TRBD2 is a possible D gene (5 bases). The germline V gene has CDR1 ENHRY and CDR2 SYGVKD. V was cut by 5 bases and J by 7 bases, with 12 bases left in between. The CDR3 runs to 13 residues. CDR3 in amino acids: CAISPESGNEQFF. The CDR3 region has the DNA TGTGCCATCAGTCCCGAGAGCGGTAATGAGCAGTTCTTC.

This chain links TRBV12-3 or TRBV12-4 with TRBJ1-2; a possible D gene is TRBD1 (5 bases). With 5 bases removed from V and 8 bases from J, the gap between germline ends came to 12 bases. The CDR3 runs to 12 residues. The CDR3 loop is CASSGKGVGYTF. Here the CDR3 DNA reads TGTGCCAGCAGTGGGAAAGGGGTCGGCTACACCTTC.

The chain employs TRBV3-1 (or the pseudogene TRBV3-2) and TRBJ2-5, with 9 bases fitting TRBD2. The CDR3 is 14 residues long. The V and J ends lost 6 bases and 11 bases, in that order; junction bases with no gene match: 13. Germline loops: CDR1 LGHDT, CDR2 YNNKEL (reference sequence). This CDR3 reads CASRDSGSRHFQYF. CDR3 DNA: TGTGCCAGCAGAGATAGCGGGAGTCGACATTTTCAGTACTTC.

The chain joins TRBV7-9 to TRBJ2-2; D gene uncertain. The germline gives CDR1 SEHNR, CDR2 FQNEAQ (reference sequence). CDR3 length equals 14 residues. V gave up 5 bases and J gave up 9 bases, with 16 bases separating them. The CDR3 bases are TGTGCCAGCAGCCTCGGGTCCGGCGGCCGGGAGCTGTTTTTT. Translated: CASSLGSGGRELFF. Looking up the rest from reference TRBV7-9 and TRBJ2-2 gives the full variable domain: DTGVSQNPRHKITKRGQNVTFRCDPISEHNRLYWYRQTLGQGPEFLTYFQNEAQLEKSRLLSDRFSAERPKGSFSTLEIQRTEQGDSAMYLCASSLGSGGRELFFGEGSRLTVL.

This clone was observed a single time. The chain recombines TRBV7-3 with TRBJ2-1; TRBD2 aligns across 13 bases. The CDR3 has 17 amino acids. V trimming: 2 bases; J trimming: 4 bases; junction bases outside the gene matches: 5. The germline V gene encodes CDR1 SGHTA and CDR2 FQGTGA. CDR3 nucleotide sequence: TGTGCCAGCAGCTTATCAGGGGGACTAGCGGGGTACAATGAGCAGTTCTTC. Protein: CASSLSGGLAGYNEQFF.